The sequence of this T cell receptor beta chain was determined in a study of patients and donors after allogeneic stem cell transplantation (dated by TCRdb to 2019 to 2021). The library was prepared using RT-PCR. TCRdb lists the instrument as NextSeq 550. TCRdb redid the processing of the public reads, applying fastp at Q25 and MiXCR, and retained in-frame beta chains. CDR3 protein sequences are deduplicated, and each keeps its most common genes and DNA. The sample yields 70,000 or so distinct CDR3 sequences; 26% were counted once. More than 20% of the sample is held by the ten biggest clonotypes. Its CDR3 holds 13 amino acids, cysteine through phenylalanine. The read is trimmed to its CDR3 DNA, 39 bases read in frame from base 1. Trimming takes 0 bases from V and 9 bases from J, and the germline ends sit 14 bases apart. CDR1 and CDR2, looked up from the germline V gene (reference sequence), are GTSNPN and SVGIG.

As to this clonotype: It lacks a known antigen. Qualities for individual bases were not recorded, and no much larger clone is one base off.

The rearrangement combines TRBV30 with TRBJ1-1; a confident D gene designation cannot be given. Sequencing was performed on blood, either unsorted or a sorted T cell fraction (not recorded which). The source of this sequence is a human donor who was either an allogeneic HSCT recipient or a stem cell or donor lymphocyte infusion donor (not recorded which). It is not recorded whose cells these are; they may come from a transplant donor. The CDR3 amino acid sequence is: CAWSVITSGKAFF. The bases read TGTGCCTGGAGTGTAATAACCTCGGGAAAAGCTTTCTTT.